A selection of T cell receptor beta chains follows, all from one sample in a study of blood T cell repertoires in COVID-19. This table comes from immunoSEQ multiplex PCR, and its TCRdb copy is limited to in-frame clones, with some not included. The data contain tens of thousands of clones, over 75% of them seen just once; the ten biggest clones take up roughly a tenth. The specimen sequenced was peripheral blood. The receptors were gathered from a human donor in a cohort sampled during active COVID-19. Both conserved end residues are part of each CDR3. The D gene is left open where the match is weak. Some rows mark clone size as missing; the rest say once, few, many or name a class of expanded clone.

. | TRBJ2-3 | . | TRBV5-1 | CASSYSDTQYF | TGCGCCAGCAGCTACTCAGATACGCAGTATTTT
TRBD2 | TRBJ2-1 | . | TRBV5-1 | CASSLFGVLAGNNEQFF | TGCGCCAGCAGCTTGTTTGGTGTACTAGCGGGAAACAATGAGCAGTTCTTC
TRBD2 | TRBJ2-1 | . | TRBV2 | CASSALAGAYNEQFF | TGTGCCAGCAGTGCTTTAGCGGGGGCCTACAATGAGCAGTTCTTC
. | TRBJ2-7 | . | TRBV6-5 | CASSYSIQGIYEQYF | TGTGCCAGCAGTTACTCGATTCAGGGGATCTACGAGCAGTACTTC
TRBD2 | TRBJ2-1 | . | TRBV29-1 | CSVDAVGGSEQFF | TGCAGCGTTGATGCGGTCGGGGGGTCTGAGCAGTTCTTC
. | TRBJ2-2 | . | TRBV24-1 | CATSRVTGELFF | TGTGCCACCAGTCGAGTCACCGGGGAGCTGTTTTTT
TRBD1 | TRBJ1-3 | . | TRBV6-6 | CASSYGTTGVGNTIYF | TGTGCCAGCAGTTACGGTACGACAGGGGTTGGAAACACCATATATTTT
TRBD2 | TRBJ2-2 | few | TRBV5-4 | CASSWGLAGNTGELFF | TGTGCCAGCAGCTGGGGACTAGCGGGAAACACCGGGGAGCTGTTTTTT
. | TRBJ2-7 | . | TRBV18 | CASSPPQGWIASDEQYF | TGTGCCAGCTCACCACCACAGGGTTGGATAGCATCGGACGAGCAGTACTTC
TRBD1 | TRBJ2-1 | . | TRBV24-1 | CATSDRTGGSILQQFF | TGTGCCACCAGTGATCGGACAGGGGGCTCCATTCTACAGCAGTTCTTC
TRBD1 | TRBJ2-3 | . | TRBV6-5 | CASSYDRGPDTQYF | TGTGCCAGCAGTTACGACAGGGGGCCAGATACGCAGTATTTT
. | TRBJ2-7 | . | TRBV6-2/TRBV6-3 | CASSYPGSGYEQYF | TGTGCCAGCAGTTACCCCGGGAGCGGATACGAGCAGTACTTC
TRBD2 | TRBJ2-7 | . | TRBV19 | CASSLTSGRAGYEQYF | TGTGCCAGTAGTCTAACCAGCGGGAGGGCCGGTTACGAGCAGTACTTC
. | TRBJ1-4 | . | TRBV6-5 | CASSNTAAVGKLFF | TGTGCCAGCAGTAACACAGCGGCCGTAGGGAAACTGTTTTTT
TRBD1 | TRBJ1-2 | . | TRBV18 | CASQTDRSDGYTF | TGTGCCAGCCAAACGGACAGGTCGGATGGCTACACCTTC
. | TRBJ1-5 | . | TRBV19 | CASSRTGGQPQHF | TGTGCCAGTAGCCGGACCGGAGGTCAGCCCCAGCATTTT
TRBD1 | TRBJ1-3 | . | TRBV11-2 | CASSLGSGGGNTIYF | TGTGCCAGCAGCTTAGGATCAGGGGGCGGAAACACCATATATTTT
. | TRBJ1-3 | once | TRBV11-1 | CASSLVSPAGNTIYF | TGTGCCAGCAGCTTAGTCTCGCCGGCTGGAAACACCATATATTTT
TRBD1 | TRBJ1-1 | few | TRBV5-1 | CASSLGQGALNTEAFF | TGCGCCAGCAGCCTGGGACAGGGGGCCCTGAACACTGAAGCTTTCTTT
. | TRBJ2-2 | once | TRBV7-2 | CASRFSGSNTGELFF | TGTGCCAGCAGGTTTAGCGGCTCGAACACCGGGGAGCTGTTTTTT
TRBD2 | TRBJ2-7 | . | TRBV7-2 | CASRLASYEQYF | TGTGCCAGCCGACTAGCCTCCTACGAGCAGTACTTC
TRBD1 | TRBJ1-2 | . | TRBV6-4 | CASRPTGGYGYTF | TGTGCCAGCAGACCTACAGGGGGCTATGGCTACACCTTC
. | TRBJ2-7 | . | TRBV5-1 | CASSRAGSPSSYEQYF | TGCGCCAGCAGCCGAGCGGGCAGCCCGAGCTCCTACGAGCAGTACTTC
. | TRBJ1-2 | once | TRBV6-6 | CASSYRGYGYTF | TGTGCCAGCAGTTACCGGGGGTATGGCTACACCTTC
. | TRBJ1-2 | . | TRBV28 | CASSSRGGGYTF | TGTGCCAGCTCTTCTCGGGGGGGTGGCTACACCTTC
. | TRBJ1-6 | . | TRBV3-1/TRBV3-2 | CASTTSTGYNSPLHF | TGTGCCAGCACCACTTCGACAGGATACAATTCACCCCTCCACTTT
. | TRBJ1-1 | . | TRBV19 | CASSIWGDTEAFF | TGTGCCAGTAGTATTTGGGGGGACACTGAAGCTTTCTTT
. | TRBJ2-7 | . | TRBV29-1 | CSVVDTSYEQYF | TGCAGCGTAGTCGACACTTCCTACGAGCAGTACTTC
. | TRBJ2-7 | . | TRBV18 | CASSPTTGNYEQYF | TGTGCCAGCTCACCAACTACCGGGAACTACGAGCAGTACTTC
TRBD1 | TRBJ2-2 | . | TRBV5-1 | CASQDRGVANTGELFF | TGCGCCAGCCAAGACAGGGGAGTTGCGAACACCGGGGAGCTGTTTTTT
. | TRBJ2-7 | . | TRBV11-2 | CASSLASNYEQYF | TGTGCCAGCAGCTTAGCGTCTAACTACGAGCAGTACTTC
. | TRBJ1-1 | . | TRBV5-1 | CASSLQLNTEAFF | TGCGCCAGCAGCTTACAGCTGAACACTGAAGCTTTCTTT
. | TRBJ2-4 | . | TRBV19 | CASSITGVDIQYF | TGTGCCAGTAGTATCACGGGGGTGGACATTCAGTACTTC
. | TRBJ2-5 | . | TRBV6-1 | CASSELLTEEETQYF | TGTGCCAGCAGTGAACTCTTGACAGAAGAAGAGACCCAGTACTTC
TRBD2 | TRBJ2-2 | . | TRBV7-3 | CASSPTPGGGELFF | TGTGCCAGCAGCCCCACCCCGGGGGGCGGGGAGCTGTTTTTT
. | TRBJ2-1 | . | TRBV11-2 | CASSFVQRHEQFF | TGTGCCAGCAGCTTTGTGCAGAGGCATGAGCAGTTCTTC
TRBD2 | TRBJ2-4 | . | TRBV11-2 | CASSMTSGGAGYIQYF | TGTGCCAGCAGCATGACTAGCGGGGGGGCTGGGTACATTCAGTACTTC
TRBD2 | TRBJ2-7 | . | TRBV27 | CASSFRTSGRDEQYF | TGTGCCAGCAGTTTCCGGACTAGCGGGAGGGACGAGCAGTACTTC
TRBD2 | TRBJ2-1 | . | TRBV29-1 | CSALGYSQREGRGEQFF | TGCAGCGCCCTAGGCTATTCCCAGCGGGAGGGCCGAGGTGAGCAGTTCTTC
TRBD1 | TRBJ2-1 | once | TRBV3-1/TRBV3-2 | CASSPRQGITYNEQFF | TGTGCCAGCAGCCCGAGACAGGGGATAACCTACAATGAGCAGTTCTTC
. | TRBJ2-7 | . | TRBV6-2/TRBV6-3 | CASSETLRAGSYEQYF | TGTGCCAGCAGTGAGACTCTTCGAGCGGGCAGTTACGAGCAGTACTTC
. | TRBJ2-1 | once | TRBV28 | CASSLEGFRSPNEQFF | TGTGCCAGCAGTTTGGAAGGTTTCCGTAGCCCGAATGAGCAGTTCTTC
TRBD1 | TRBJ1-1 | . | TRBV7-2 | CASSFRQGYTEAFF | TGTGCCAGCAGCTTTAGACAGGGGTACACTGAAGCTTTCTTT
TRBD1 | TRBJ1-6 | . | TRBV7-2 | CASSPGGQGPLHF | TGTGCCAGCAGCCCAGGAGGACAGGGGCCCCTCCACTTT
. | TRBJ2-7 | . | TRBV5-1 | CASSFLGQSSYEQYF | TGCGCCAGCAGCTTCTTAGGACAGTCTTCCTACGAGCAGTACTTC
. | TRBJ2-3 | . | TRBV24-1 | CATSDHSPTDTQYF | TGTGCCACCAGTGATCATAGTCCTACAGATACGCAGTATTTT
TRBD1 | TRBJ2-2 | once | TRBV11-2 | CASSTRQGNTGELFF | TGTGCCAGCAGCACGCGACAGGGCAACACCGGGGAGCTGTTTTTT
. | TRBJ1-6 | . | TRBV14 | CASSRTVFNSPLHF | TGTGCCAGCAGCCGAACAGTTTTTAATTCACCCCTCCACTTT
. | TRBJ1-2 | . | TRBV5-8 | CASSWGLFGYTF | TGTGCCAGCAGCTGGGGACTTTTCGGCTACACCTTC
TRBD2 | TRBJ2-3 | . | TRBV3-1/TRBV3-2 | CASSPGLAGGPSDTQYF | TGTGCCAGCAGCCCAGGACTAGCGGGAGGGCCATCAGATACGCAGTATTTT
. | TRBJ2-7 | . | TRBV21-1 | CASNYYEQYF | TGTGCCAGCAACTATTACGAGCAGTACTTC
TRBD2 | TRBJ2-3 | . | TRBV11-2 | CASSLDRLADTQYF | TGTGCCAGCAGCTTAGACCGACTAGCGGATACGCAGTATTTT
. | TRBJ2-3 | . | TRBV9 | CASSVASSPDTQYF | TGTGCCAGCAGCGTAGCCTCGAGCCCAGATACGCAGTATTTT
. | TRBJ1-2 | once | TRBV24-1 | CATRGADYGYTF | TGTGCCACCAGAGGAGCCGACTATGGCTACACCTTC
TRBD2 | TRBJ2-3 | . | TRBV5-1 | CASSVGLAGGPVTDTQYF | TGCGCCAGCAGCGTTGGACTAGCGGGAGGCCCAGTCACAGATACGCAGTATTTT